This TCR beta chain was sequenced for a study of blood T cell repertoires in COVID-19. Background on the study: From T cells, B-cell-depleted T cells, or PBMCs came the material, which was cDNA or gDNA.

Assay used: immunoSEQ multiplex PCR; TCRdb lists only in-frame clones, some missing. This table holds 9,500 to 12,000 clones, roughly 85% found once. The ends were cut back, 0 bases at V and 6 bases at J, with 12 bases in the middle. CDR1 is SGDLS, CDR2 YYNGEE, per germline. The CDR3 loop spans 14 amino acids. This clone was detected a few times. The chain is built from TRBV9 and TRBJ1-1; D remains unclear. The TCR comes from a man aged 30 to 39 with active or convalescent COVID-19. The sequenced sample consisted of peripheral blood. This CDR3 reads CASSVEVAAAEAFF. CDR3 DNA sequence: TGTGCCAGCAGCGTAGAAGTAGCAGCCGCTGAAGCTTTCTTT.